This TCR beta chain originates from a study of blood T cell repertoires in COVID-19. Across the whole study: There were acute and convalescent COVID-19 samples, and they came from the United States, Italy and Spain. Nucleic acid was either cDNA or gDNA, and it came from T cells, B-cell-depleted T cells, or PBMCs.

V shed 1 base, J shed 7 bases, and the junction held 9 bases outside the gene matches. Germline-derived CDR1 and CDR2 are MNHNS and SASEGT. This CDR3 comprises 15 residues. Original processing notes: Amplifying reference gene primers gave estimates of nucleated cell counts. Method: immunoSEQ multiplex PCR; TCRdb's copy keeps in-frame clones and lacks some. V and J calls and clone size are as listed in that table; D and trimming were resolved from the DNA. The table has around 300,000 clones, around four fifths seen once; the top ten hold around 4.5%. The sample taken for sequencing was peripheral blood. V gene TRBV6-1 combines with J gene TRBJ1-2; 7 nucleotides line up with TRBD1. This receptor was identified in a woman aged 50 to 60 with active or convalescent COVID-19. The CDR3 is CASSEERGLMFGYTF. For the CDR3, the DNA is TGTGCCAGCAGTGAAGAAAGGGGGCTTATGTTTGGCTACACCTTC.